This TCR beta chain was retrieved from a study of Ad26.COV2.S vaccination and SARS-CoV-2 variants. Indicated treatment: roughly 19 received Ad26.COV2.S at low or high dose, single or two shots; 5 received placebo; per-sample allocation not given. Specimen acquisition occurred on day 63 following the initial vaccine or placebo injection. Assay used: immunoSEQ multiplex PCR; TCRdb lists only in-frame clones, some missing. The sample lists approximately 420,000 clones, around 89% occurring once. The CDR3 spans 13 residues. CDR1 is MNHEY, CDR2 SVGEGT, per germline. The V end lost 4 bases, the J end lost 8 bases, and 14 bases lay between the germline ends. About this clone itself: The antigen is not known.

Findings and caveats of the study: Analyses that measured TCR breadth and depth may have underestimated total T cell responses. Those who received the vaccine showed greater spike-specific TCR breadth than those given placebo.

The material sequenced was peripheral blood, taken in a trial of Ad26.COV2.S vaccine versus placebo. The receptor's source is a person aged 18 to 59 who received the Ad26.COV2.S COVID-19 vaccine or a placebo. The rearrangement uses TRBV6-2 or TRBV6-3 and TRBJ1-2; possible D gene TRBD1, 6 bases. The CDR3 bases are TGTGCCAGCAGTTTTCCTGGGGGGCACGGCTACACCTTC. This codes for CASSFPGGHGYTF.